This TCR beta chain emerged from a study of blood T cells in healthy people across ages. Combining a sample-barcoded 5' primer with a J-beta primer mix, a second PCR ran for about 6 to 12 cycles. TCRdb analysed the 5' RACE reads with MiXCR anew, one entry per CDR3 protein. The sample yields roughly 830,000 distinct CDR3 sequences, about 62% seen once. V lost 4 bases and J lost 4, with 13 bases in between. The CDR3 has 14 amino acids. Germline values: CDR1 GTSNPN, CDR2 SVGIG (reference sequence). The source of this sequence is a man aged 30 to 45 in good health. Sequencing used blood. The chain combines TRBV30 with TRBJ1-4, with D possibly being TRBD1 (6 bases). The CDR3, as DNA: TGTGCCTGGACGCCGGACAGTTATAATGAAAAACTGTTTTTT. Encoded protein: CAWTPDSYNEKLFF.